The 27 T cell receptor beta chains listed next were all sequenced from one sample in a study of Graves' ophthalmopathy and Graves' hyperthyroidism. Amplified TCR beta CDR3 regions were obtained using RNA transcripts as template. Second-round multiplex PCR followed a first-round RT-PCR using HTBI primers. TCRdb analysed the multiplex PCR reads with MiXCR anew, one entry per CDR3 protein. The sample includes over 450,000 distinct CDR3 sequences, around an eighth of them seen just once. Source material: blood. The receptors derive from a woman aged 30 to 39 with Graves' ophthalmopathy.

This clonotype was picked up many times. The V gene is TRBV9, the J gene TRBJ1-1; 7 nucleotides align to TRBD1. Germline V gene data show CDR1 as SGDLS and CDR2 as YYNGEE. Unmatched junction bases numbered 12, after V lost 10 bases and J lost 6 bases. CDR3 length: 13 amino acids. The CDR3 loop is CAQAGGGYAEAFF. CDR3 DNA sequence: TGTGCCCAAGCGGGAGGGGGCTACGCTGAAGCTTTCTTT.

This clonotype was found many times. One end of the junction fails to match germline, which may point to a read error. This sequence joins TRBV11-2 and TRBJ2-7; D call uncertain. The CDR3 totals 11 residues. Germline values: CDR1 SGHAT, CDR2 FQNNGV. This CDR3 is CASSLAGEQYF. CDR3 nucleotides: TGCGCCAGCAGCTTGGCCGGGGAGCAGTACTTC.

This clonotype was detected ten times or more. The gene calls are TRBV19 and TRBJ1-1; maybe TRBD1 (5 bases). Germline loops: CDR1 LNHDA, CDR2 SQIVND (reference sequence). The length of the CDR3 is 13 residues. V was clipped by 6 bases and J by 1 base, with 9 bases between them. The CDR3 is CASRIGGNTEAFF. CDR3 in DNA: TGTGCCAGTAGGATCGGGGGGAACACTGAAGCTTTCTTT.

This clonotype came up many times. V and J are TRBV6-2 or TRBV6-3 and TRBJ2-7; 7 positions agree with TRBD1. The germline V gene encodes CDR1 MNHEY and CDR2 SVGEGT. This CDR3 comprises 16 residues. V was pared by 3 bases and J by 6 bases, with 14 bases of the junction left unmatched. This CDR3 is CASSYSVRDRGSEQYF. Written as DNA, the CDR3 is TGTGCCAGCAGTTATTCGGTTCGGGACAGAGGCTCCGAGCAGTACTTC.

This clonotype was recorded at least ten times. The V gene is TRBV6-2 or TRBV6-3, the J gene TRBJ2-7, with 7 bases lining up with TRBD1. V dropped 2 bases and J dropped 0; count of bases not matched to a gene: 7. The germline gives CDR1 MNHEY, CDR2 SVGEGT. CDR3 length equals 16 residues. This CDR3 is CASSYTNRDSSYEQYF. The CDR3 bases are TGTGCCAGCAGTTACACGAACCGGGACAGCTCCTACGAGCAGTACTTC.

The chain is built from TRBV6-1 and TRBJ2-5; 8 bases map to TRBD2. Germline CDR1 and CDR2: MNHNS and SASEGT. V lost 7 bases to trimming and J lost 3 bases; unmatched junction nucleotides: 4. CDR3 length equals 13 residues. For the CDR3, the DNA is TGTGCCAGCAAACTAGCGGTGGAAGAGACCCAGTACTTC. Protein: CASKLAVEETQYF.

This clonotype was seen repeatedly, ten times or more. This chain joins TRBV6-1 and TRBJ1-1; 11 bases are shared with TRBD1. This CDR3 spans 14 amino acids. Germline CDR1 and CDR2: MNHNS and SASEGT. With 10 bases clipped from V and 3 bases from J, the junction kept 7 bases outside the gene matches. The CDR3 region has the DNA TGTGCCACGAGGACAGGGGGCATGGACACTGAAGCTTTCTTT. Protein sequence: CATRTGGMDTEAFF.

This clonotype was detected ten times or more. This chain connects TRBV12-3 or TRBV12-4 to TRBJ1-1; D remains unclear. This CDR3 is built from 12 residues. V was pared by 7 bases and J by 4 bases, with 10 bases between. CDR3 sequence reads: CASTRKGTEAFF. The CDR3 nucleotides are TGTGCCAGCACCCGGAAGGGCACTGAAGCTTTCTTT.

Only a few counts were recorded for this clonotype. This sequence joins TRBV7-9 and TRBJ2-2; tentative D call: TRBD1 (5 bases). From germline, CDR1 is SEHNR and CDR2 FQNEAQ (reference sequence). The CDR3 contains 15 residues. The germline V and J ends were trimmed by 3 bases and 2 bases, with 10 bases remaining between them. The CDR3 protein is CASSFRQRNTGELFF. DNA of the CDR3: TGTGCCAGCAGCTTCCGACAGCGTAACACCGGGGAGCTGTTTTTT.

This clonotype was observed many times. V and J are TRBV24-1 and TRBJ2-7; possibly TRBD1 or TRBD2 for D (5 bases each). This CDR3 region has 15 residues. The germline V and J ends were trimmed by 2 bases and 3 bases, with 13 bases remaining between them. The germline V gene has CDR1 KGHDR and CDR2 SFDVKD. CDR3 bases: TGTGCCACCAGTGATTCCTCGGGGCAGATCTACGAGCAGTACTTC. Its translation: CATSDSSGQIYEQYF.

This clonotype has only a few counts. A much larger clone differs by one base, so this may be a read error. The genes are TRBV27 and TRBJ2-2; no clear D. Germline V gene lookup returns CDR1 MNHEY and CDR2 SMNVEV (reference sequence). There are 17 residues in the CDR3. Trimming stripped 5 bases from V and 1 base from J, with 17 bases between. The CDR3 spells CASSSPSGLVNTGELFF. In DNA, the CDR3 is TGTGCCAGCAGTAGTCCTTCGGGCCTCGTGAACACCGGGGAGCTGTTTTTT.

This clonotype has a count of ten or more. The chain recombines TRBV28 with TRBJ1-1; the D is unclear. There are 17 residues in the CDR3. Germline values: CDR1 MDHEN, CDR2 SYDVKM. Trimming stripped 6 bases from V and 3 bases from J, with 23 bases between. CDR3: CASSPRPFRRQDTEAFF. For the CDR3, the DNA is TGTGCCAGCAGCCCCAGGCCCTTCCGGCGGCAGGACACTGAAGCTTTCTTT.

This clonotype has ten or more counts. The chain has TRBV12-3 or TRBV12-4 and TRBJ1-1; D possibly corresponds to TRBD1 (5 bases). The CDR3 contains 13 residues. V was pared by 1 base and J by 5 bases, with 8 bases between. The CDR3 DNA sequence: TGTGCCAGCAGTTTAGGTGGGGGGACTGAAGCTTTCTTT. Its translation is CASSLGGGTEAFF.

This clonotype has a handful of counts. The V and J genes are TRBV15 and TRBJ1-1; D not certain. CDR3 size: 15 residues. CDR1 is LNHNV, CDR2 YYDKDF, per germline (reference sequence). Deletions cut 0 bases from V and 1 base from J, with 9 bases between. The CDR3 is CATSRDLRRNTEAFF. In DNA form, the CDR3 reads TGTGCCACCAGCAGAGATCTCCGCCGGAACACTGAAGCTTTCTTT. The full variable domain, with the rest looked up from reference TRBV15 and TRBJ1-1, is DAMVIQNPRYQVTQFGKPVTLSCSQTLNHNVMYWYQQKSSQAPKLLFHYYDKDFNNEADTPDNFQSRRPNTSFCFLDIRSPGLGDTAMYLCATSRDLRRNTEAFFGQGTRLTVV.

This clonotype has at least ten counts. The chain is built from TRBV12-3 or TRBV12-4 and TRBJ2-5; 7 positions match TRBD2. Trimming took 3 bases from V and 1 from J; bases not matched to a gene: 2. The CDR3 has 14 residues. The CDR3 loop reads CASSFWGGQETQYF. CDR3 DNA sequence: TGTGCCAGCAGTTTTTGGGGGGGCCAAGAGACCCAGTACTTC.

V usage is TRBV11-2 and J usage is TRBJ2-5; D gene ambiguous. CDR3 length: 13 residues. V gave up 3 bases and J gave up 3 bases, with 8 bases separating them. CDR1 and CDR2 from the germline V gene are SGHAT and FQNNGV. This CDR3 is CASSFGPKETQYF. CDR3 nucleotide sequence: TGTGCCAGCAGCTTTGGGCCCAAAGAGACCCAGTACTTC.

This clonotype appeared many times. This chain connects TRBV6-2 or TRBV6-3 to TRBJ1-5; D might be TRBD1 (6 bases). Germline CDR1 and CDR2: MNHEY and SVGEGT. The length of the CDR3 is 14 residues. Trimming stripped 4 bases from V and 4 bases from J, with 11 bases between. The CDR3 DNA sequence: TGTGCCAGCAGTTCCGGGACAAGGAATCAGCCCCAGCATTTT. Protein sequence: CASSSGTRNQPQHF.

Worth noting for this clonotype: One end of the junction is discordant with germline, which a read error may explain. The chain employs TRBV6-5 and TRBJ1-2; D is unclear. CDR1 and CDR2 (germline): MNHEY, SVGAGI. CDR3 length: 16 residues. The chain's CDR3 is CASSYLGRVIPYGYTF. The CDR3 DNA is TGTGCCAGCAGTTACTTGGGTCGAGTCATACCCTATGGGTACACCTTC.

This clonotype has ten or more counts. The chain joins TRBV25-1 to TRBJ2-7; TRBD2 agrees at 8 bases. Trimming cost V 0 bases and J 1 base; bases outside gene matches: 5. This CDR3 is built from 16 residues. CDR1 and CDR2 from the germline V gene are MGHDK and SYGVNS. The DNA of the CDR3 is TGTGCCAGCAGTGAATATAGCGGGGCCGAGTCCTACGAGCAGTACTTC. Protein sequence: CASSEYSGAESYEQYF.

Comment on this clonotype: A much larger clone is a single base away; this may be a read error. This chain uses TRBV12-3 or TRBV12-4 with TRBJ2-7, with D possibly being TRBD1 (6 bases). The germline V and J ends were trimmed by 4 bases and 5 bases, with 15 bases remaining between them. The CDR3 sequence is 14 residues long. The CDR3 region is CASSSWTEGHEQYF. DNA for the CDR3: TGTGCCAGCAGTTCATGGACAGAGGGCCACGAGCAGTACTTC.

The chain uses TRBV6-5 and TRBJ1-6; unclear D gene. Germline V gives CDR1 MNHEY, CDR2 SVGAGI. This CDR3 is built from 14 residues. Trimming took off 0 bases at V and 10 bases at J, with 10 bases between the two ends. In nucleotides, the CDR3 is TGTGCCAGCAGTTACTCGAGAGCTGGATCACCCCTCCACTTT. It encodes CASSYSRAGSPLHF.

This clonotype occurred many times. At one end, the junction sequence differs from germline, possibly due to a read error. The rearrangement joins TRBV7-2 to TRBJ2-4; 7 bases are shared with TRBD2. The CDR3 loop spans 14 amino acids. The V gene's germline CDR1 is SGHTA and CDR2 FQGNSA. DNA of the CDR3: TGTGCCAGCAGCGTTACTAGCGATCGAAACATTAAGTACTTC. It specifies CASSVTSDRNIKYF.

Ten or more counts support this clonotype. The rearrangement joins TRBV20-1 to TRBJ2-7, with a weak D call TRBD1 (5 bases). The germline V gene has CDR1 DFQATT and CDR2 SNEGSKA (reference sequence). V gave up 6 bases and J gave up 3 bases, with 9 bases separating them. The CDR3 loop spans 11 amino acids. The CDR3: CSAQTDYEQYF. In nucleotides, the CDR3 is TGCAGTGCCCAGACAGACTACGAGCAGTACTTC.

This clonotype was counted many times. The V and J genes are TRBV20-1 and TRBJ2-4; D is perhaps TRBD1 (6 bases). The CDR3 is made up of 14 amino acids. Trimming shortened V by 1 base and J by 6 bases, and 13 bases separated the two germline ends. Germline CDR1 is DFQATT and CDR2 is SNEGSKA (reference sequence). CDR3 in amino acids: CSARGDIGLNIQYF. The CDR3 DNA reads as TGCAGTGCTAGAGGGGACATCGGATTAAACATTCAGTACTTC.

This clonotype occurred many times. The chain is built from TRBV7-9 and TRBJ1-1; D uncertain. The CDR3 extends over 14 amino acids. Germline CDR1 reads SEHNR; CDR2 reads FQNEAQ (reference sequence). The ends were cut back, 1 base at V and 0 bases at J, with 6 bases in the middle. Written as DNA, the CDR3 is TGTGCCAGCAGCTTAGGGTACATGAACACTGAAGCTTTCTTT. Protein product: CASSLGYMNTEAFF. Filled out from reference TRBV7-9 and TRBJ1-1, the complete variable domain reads DTGVSQNPRHKITKRGQNVTFRCDPISEHNRLYWYRQTLGQGPEFLTYFQNEAQLEKSRLLSDRFSAERPKGSFSTLEIQRTEQGDSAMYLCASSLGYMNTEAFFGQGTRLTVV.

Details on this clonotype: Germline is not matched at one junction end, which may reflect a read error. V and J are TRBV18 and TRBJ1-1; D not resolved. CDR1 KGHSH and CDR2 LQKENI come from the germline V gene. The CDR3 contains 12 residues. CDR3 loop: CASSRSNSEAFF. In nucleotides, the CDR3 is TGTGCCAGCTCACGGTCGAACTCTGAAGCTTTCTTT. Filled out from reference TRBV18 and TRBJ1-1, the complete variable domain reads NAGVMQNPRHLVRRRGQEARLRCSPMKGHSHVYWYRQLPEEGLKFMVYLQKENIIDESGMPKERFSAEFPKEGPSILRIQQVVRGDSAAYFCASSRSNSEAFFGQGTRLTVV.

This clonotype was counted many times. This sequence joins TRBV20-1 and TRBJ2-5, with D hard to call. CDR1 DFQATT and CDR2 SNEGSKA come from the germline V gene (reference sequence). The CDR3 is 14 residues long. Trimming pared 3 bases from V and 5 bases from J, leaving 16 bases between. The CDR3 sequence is CSARKGQTRETQYF. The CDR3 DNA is TGCAGTGCTAGGAAAGGTCAGACCCGGGAGACCCAGTACTTC.